This TCR beta chain comes out of a study of OX40 agonist ivuxolimab in advanced cancers. Data came from immunoSEQ multiplex PCR; TCRdb stores just in-frame clones and leaves some out. The sample contains tens of thousands of clones, roughly 89% of which appear only once. The CDR3 contains 13 residues. Germline CDR1 reads SNHLY; CDR2 reads FYNNEI. Trimming took 8 bases from V and 7 from J, leaving 15 bases between them. V gene TRBV2 combines with J gene TRBJ1-5; no reliable D call. The TCR comes from an adult with an advanced solid tumor such as melanoma, head and neck, liver or kidney cancer. Specimen: CD4+ or CD8+ T cells sorted from blood, collected in a trial of the OX40 agonist ivuxolimab. CDR3 sequence reads: CASYRDVEQPQHF. The DNA of the CDR3 is TGTGCCAGCTATCGCGACGTCGAACAGCCCCAGCATTTT.